This T cell receptor (beta chain) was recovered during a study of blood T cells in healthy people across ages. Study findings and constraints: Diversity of TCR beta correlated strongly with naive T cell percentage. Unsorted PBMCs blocked a conclusive comparison of naive and antigen-experienced cells.

This clonotype was recorded at least ten times. Its antigen is undetermined. Germline loops: CDR1 SGHRS, CDR2 YFSETQ. This CDR3 is 14 amino acids long. V lost 4 bases and J lost 2, with 13 bases in between. A second roughly 6 to 12 cycle PCR used barcoded and J-beta primers. Every single cDNA molecule received a tag from a template-switch adaptor with 12 random nucleotides. A single record per CDR3 protein comes from TCRdb applying MiXCR to the 5' RACE reads. The data hold 1.5 million to 2 million distinct CDR3 sequences, with over 25% observed a single time. No fewer than 7 million PBMCs went into each sample.

The receptor was isolated from a woman aged 25-40 years in good health. V usage is TRBV5-1 and J usage is TRBJ2-7; D may be TRBD1 (6 bases). The sequenced material came from blood. The CDR3 region has the DNA TGCGCCAGCAGCCCCCGGGACACAACCTACGAGCAGTACTTC. It translates to CASSPRDTTYEQYF.